This T cell receptor beta chain was sequenced in a study of blood T cell repertoires in COVID-19. Study background: The samples span acute and convalescent COVID-19 from the United States, Italy and Spain. Sources were T cells, B-cell-depleted T cells, or PBMCs; the material itself was cDNA or gDNA.

Libraries were prepared by immunoSEQ multiplex PCR; TCRdb keeps only in-frame clonotypes and omits some of them. The top ten clones hold 4.4% of a sample with approximately 100,000 clones, over 70% of them seen once. The receptor was derived from a man in his sixties with acute or convalescent COVID-19. Sequenced sample: peripheral blood.

The CDR3 bases are TGCGCCAGCAGCTTGAAGGAACCCGGACATGCCTACAATGAGCAGTTCTTC. Protein product: CASSLKEPGHAYNEQFF. The chain recombines TRBV5-1 with TRBJ2-1; D might be TRBD1 (5 bases). Trimming left V 1 base short and J 2 bases short, with 16 bases between. The CDR3 totals 17 residues. Germline V gene sequence: CDR1 SGHRS, CDR2 YFSETQ.